Each of the 8 T cell receptor beta chains below was sequenced from the same sample in a study of cytomegalovirus exposure and HLA in healthy donors. Repertoires were generated with immunoSEQ multiplex PCR, while TCRdb's copy carries only in-frame clones and drops some. The sample has under 300,000 clones, just over 85% seen once; the top ten hold around 1%. Source material: PBMCs. Receptors originate from a woman aged 18-35 years in good health and CMV-seronegative.

Only a few counts were recorded for this clone. The DNA of the CDR3 is TGTGCCTGGAGTGTAAACGGGAACACTGAAGCTTTCTTT. It translates to CAWSVNGNTEAFF. The J gene is TRBJ1-1, the V gene TRBV30; no definite D call. Germline CDR1 GTSNPN, CDR2 SVGIG (reference sequence). This CDR3 comprises 13 residues. The V end was cut by 0 bases, the J end by 1 base, with 6 bases between.

V gene TRBV7-8 combines with J gene TRBJ2-7; D is uncertain. This CDR3 comprises 15 residues. Germline V CDR1 and CDR2: SGHVS, FQNEAQ. V was cut by 2 bases and J by 6 bases, with 17 bases left in between. CDR3 amino acids: CASSLTAPLRGEQYF. CDR3 in DNA: TGTGCCAGCAGCTTAACTGCCCCCCTACGCGGCGAGCAGTACTTC.

V is TRBV20-1 and J is TRBJ1-2; 7 bases fit TRBD1. V lost 3 bases and J lost 9; bases outside the gene matches: 4. Germline V gene data show CDR1 as DFQATT and CDR2 as SNEGSKA (reference sequence). The CDR3 totals 11 residues. The CDR3 nucleotides are TGCAGTGCTAGCGACAGGGACCGCTACACCTTC. It encodes CSASDRDRYTF.

This chain uses TRBV30 with TRBJ2-7; 9 bases align to TRBD1. CDR3 length: 14 amino acids. V shed 1 base, J shed 2 bases, and the junction held 3 bases outside the gene matches. Germline CDR1 and CDR2: GTSNPN and SVGIG (reference sequence). Written as DNA, the CDR3 is TGTGCCTGGAGTGCCCGGACAGGGGCCTACGAGCAGTACTTC. Amino acid sequence: CAWSARTGAYEQYF.

The genes are TRBV6-1 and TRBJ2-7; 12 nucleotides align to TRBD1. CDR3 length: 14 residues. Unmatched junction bases numbered 2, after V lost 6 bases and J lost 2 bases. Germline CDR1 MNHNS, CDR2 SASEGT. The chain's CDR3 is CASSWDRGPYEQYF. CDR3 DNA: TGTGCCAGCAGCTGGGACAGGGGGCCCTACGAGCAGTACTTC.

The chain couples TRBV7-6 to TRBJ2-3; D possibly corresponds to TRBD2 (6 bases). The V gene lost 1 base and the J gene lost 1 base, with 21 bases spanning the gap. CDR3 length equals 19 residues. CDR1 is SGHVS and CDR2 is FNYEAQ in the germline V gene. The CDR3 protein is CASSLVVTRPDYGTDTQYF. DNA of the CDR3: TGTGCCAGCAGCTTAGTGGTGACTAGGCCCGATTACGGCACAGATACGCAGTATTTT. Filled out from reference TRBV7-6 and TRBJ2-3, the complete variable domain reads GAGVSQSPRYKVTKRGQDVALRCDPISGHVSLYWYRQALGQGPEFLTYFNYEAQQDKSGLPNDRFSAERPEGSISTLTIQRTEQRDSAMYRCASSLVVTRPDYGTDTQYFGPGTRLTVL.

The V call is TRBV11-2, the J call TRBJ1-1; D is ambiguous. The V gene's germline CDR1 is SGHAT and CDR2 FQNNGV. The CDR3 has 16 residues. V was shortened by 3 bases and J by 0 bases, with 14 bases between the two germline ends. The CDR3 DNA is TGTGCCAGCAGCTTCCCCTTGGAGGAGGTGAACACTGAAGCTTTCTTT. Protein: CASSFPLEEVNTEAFF. Full variable domain (missing parts from reference TRBV11-2 and TRBJ1-1): EAGVAQSPRYKIIEKRQSVAFWCNPISGHATLYWYQQILGQGPKLLIQFQNNGVVDDSQLPKDRFSAERLKGVDSTLKIQPAKLEDSAVYLCASSFPLEEVNTEAFFGQGTRLTVV.

The chain has TRBV28 and TRBJ2-7; maybe TRBD1 (7 bases). The CDR3 has 15 amino acids. Germline V gene data show CDR1 as MDHEN and CDR2 as SYDVKM. Deletions cut 6 bases from V and 4 bases from J, with 19 bases between. CDR3 DNA: TGTGCCAGCAGCCCAGGAGGGACAGCGTTGTACGAGCAGTACTTC. Translation: CASSPGGTALYEQYF. The full variable domain, with the rest looked up from reference TRBV28 and TRBJ2-7, is DVKVTQSSRYLVKRTGEKVFLECVQDMDHENMFWYRQDPGLGLRLIYFSYDVKMKEKGDIPEGYSVSREKKERFSLILESASTNQTSMYLCASSPGGTALYEQYFGPGTRLTVT.